These T cell receptor beta chains were read from a single sample in a study of cytomegalovirus exposure and HLA in healthy donors. Method: immunoSEQ multiplex PCR; TCRdb's copy keeps in-frame clones and lacks some. Of 140,000 to 150,000 clones listed, roughly three quarters are singletons. The source material was PBMCs. These receptors came from a woman aged 35 to 49 in good health and CMV-seropositive. Both conserved end residues are part of each CDR3. A D gene is named only where the DNA matches it firmly. Size tells how often a clone was seen (once, few, many) or the class of an expanded clone, and some rows leave it out.

d_call	clone_size	j_call	v_call	cdr3_aa	cdr3_nt
TRBD1	.	TRBJ2-1	TRBV19	CASSIGGQGLDNEQFF	TGTGCCAGTAGTATTGGGGGACAGGGGCTCGACAATGAGCAGTTCTTC
TRBD1	.	TRBJ1-2	TRBV5-6	CASNKDRGHGYTF	TGTGCCAGCAACAAAGACAGGGGCCATGGCTACACCTTC
.	.	TRBJ1-1	TRBV2	CAISLGGQAFF	TGTGCCATCTCGCTCGGGGGGCAGGCTTTCTTT
.	.	TRBJ2-1	TRBV20-1	CSGGGYNEQFF	TGCAGTGGGGGCGGATACAATGAGCAGTTCTTC
.	.	TRBJ2-3	TRBV5-6	CASSLGGGATDTQYF	TGTGCCAGCAGCTTGGGTGGGGGGGCCACAGATACGCAGTATTTT
TRBD2	.	TRBJ2-1	TRBV10-3	CAITSSSGGSRNEQFF	TGTGCCATCACCTCTTCTAGCGGGGGTTCAAGGAATGAGCAGTTCTTC
TRBD2	once	TRBJ2-5	TRBV4-1	CASSHPGLAGQETQYF	TGCGCCAGCAGCCACCCGGGACTAGCGGGGCAAGAGACCCAGTACTTC
.	.	TRBJ1-5	TRBV19	CASSADSLYQPQHF	TGTGCCAGTAGTGCCGACAGTTTGTACCAGCCCCAGCATTTT
.	.	TRBJ1-4	TRBV27	CASSLGPGNEKLFF	TGTGCCAGCAGTTTAGGTCCGGGAAATGAAAAACTGTTTTTT
.	.	TRBJ1-2	TRBV6-1	CASSESQGDGYTF	TGTGCCAGCAGTGAATCCCAGGGTGACGGCTACACCTTC
TRBD2	.	TRBJ2-4	TRBV7-9	CASSSLAGGPKNIQYF	TGTGCCAGCAGCTCCCTAGCGGGGGGGCCCAAAAACATTCAGTACTTC
TRBD2	.	TRBJ2-1	TRBV2	CASSEDVAGGYNEQFF	TGTGCCAGCAGTGAAGATGTGGCGGGGGGATACAATGAGCAGTTCTTC
.	.	TRBJ1-1	TRBV5-1	CASSPRALGRGGASPEAFF	TGCGCCAGCAGCCCGAGGGCTTTGGGAAGGGGGGGGGCGTCGCCGGAAGCTTTCTTT
.	once	TRBJ1-1	TRBV5-4	CASSFGGPMNTEAFF	TGTGCCAGCAGCTTCGGGGGGCCCATGAACACTGAAGCTTTCTTT
.	.	TRBJ1-5	TRBV19	CASSQRTEYQPQHF	TGTGCCAGTAGTCAACGAACGGAGTATCAGCCCCAGCATTTT
TRBD2	.	TRBJ2-5	TRBV4-1	CASSQGRGTSGGGQETQYF	TGCGCCAGCAGCCAAGGGAGGGGGACTAGCGGGGGGGGACAAGAGACCCAGTACTTC
.	few	TRBJ1-5	TRBV4-1	CASSQGESRWGDSNQPQHF	TGCGCCAGCAGCCAAGGCGAATCTCGGTGGGGAGATAGCAATCAGCCCCAGCATTTT
TRBD2	.	TRBJ2-3	TRBV27	CASSLWLAGSTDTQYF	TGTGCCAGCAGTTTATGGCTAGCGGGGAGCACAGATACGCAGTATTTT
TRBD2	.	TRBJ2-1	TRBV4-1	CASSQGLGGGASDEQFF	TGCGCCAGCAGCCAAGGTTTGGGCGGGGGGGCCAGCGATGAGCAGTTCTTC
TRBD1	.	TRBJ2-7	TRBV19	CATADRAGDEQYF	TGTGCCACTGCGGACAGGGCTGGGGACGAGCAGTACTTC
TRBD2	.	TRBJ2-1	TRBV4-1	CASSQGGLAGVNEQFF	TGCGCCAGCAGCCAAGGAGGTCTAGCGGGGGTCAATGAGCAGTTCTTC
.	.	TRBJ1-4	TRBV11-2	CASTPGLKEKLFF	TGTGCCAGCACCCCGGGTTTAAAAGAAAAACTGTTTTTT
.	.	TRBJ1-1	TRBV6-5	CASSATGNTEAFF	TGTGCCAGCAGTGCGACAGGGAACACTGAAGCTTTCTTT
.	.	TRBJ2-1	TRBV5-1	CASSIQGLNNEQFF	TGCGCCAGCAGCATCCAGGGACTCAACAATGAGCAGTTCTTC
.	few	TRBJ1-1	TRBV2	CASGEQGPEAFF	TGTGCCAGCGGGGAACAGGGTCCTGAAGCTTTCTTT
.	once	TRBJ1-6	TRBV28	CASRRITADSSPLHF	TGTGCCAGCAGACGGATTACAGCGGATAGTTCACCCCTCCACTTT
.	few	TRBJ2-3	TRBV5-4	CASMLGGTDTQYF	TGTGCCAGCATGTTGGGCGGGACAGATACGCAGTATTTT
TRBD1	.	TRBJ2-7	TRBV6-1	CASNDRGPYEQYF	TGTGCCAGCAACGACAGGGGTCCCTACGAGCAGTACTTC
TRBD2	.	TRBJ2-1	TRBV6-6	CASSYALAGGRNEQFF	TGTGCCAGCAGTTACGCCCTAGCGGGGGGACGCAATGAGCAGTTCTTC
TRBD2	.	TRBJ2-3	TRBV29-1	CSYSGGENTQYF	TGCAGCTATAGCGGGGGGGAAAATACGCAGTATTTT
.	.	TRBJ2-1	TRBV5-1	CASSPAGPHNEQFF	TGCGCCAGCAGCCCGGCGGGTCCCCACAATGAGCAGTTCTTC
.	.	TRBJ1-1	TRBV7-2	CASSLVGTQNTEAFF	TGTGCCAGCAGCCTAGTTGGGACACAGAACACTGAAGCTTTCTTT
.	few	TRBJ1-5	TRBV19	CASSTDSNGVQPQHF	TGTGCCAGTAGTACGGACAGTAATGGAGTCCAGCCCCAGCATTTT
TRBD1	.	TRBJ1-5	TRBV28	CASSRQGPINQPQHF	TGTGCCAGCAGCCGACAGGGCCCGATTAATCAGCCCCAGCATTTT
.	.	TRBJ2-5	TRBV4-1	CASSHPGHKKIEETQYF	TGCGCCAGCAGCCACCCGGGACACAAAAAAATAGAAGAGACCCAGTACTTC
TRBD1	.	TRBJ2-5	TRBV7-9	CASSLVQGRETQYF	TGTGCCAGCAGCTTAGTACAGGGGAGAGAGACCCAGTACTTC
.	.	TRBJ1-2	TRBV6-1	CASSNGVNYGYTF	TGTGCCAGCAGCAACGGGGTTAACTATGGCTACACCTTC
.	.	TRBJ1-1	TRBV27	CASSPRGRNTEAFF	TGTGCCAGCAGCCCCAGGGGCAGGAACACTGAAGCTTTCTTT
.	.	TRBJ2-5	TRBV11-2	CASSLVGAIQPQYF	TGTGCCAGCAGCTTAGTTGGGGCGATCCAGCCCCAGTACTTC
.	.	TRBJ2-5	TRBV13	CASSFLGRGPQETQYF	TGTGCCAGCAGCTTTCTCGGGCGGGGGCCCCAAGAGACCCAGTACTTC
.	.	TRBJ2-7	TRBV10-3	CAISSRGYEQYF	TGTGCCATCAGCTCTAGGGGGTACGAGCAGTACTTC
.	.	TRBJ2-1	TRBV2	CASSEGFQRANEQFF	TGTGCCAGCAGTGAAGGGTTCCAGCGGGCCAATGAGCAGTTCTTC
TRBD1	few	TRBJ2-5	TRBV5-1	CASRGQISYQETQYF	TGCGCCAGCAGGGGACAGATTTCGTACCAAGAGACCCAGTACTTC
.	.	TRBJ1-1	TRBV7-9	CASSFPPRTEAFF	TGTGCCAGCAGCTTTCCTCCGCGCACTGAAGCTTTCTTT
.	few	TRBJ1-1	TRBV5-1	CASSLVPNSNTEAFF	TGCGCCAGCAGCTTGGTTCCCAATTCGAACACTGAAGCTTTCTTT
TRBD1	few	TRBJ2-3	TRBV27	CASSPGDRVNADTQYF	TGTGCCAGCAGTCCCGGGGACAGGGTGAATGCAGATACGCAGTATTTT
.	.	TRBJ2-5	TRBV7-9	CASSLGLGHRGLETQYF	TGTGCCAGCAGCTTAGGGCTGGGACATCGGGGATTAGAGACCCAGTACTTC
.	.	TRBJ2-7	TRBV29-1	CSVEVRVRPYEQYF	TGCAGCGTTGAAGTCAGGGTGAGGCCCTACGAGCAGTACTTC
TRBD1	.	TRBJ1-4	TRBV7-6	CASSLRGRGLEKLFF	TGTGCCAGCAGCTTAAGGGGCAGGGGGCTAGAAAAACTGTTTTTT
TRBD1	.	TRBJ2-3	TRBV5-4	CASSYGQVYTDTQYF	TGTGCCAGCAGTTACGGACAGGTCTACACAGATACGCAGTATTTT
.	.	TRBJ1-1	TRBV2	CASSQLSPGTEAFF	TGTGCCAGCAGTCAACTGAGCCCGGGTACTGAAGCTTTCTTT
.	.	TRBJ2-1	TRBV10-1	CASDLPRVLGFF	TGCGCCAGTGATCTGCCGCGGGTGCTGGGGTTCTTC